The next 9 T cell receptor beta chains were all read from a single sample in a study of blood T cells in healthy people across ages. A J-beta primer mix and a sample-barcoded 5' primer were used in a second PCR of about 7 to 11 cycles. Using its own MiXCR run on the 5' RACE reads, TCRdb lists one record per CDR3 protein. This table holds 500,000 to 550,000 distinct CDR3 sequences, under 30% found once. These data are also associated with another study on T cells of mothers and their children.

Material: blood. The receptors come from a boy between 10 and 17 years old in good health.

The gene calls are TRBV12-3 or TRBV12-4 and TRBJ1-4, with 9 bases matching TRBD1. CDR3 length equals 14 residues. J lost 7 bases, V lost 4 bases, and 4 bases had no gene match. CDR3 sequence (DNA): TGTGCCAGCAGTTCGGGACAGGGCTGTGAAAAACTGTTTTTT. Translating it yields CASSSGQGCEKLFF.

The CDR3 is CASSPSPIAYEQYF. CDR3 bases: TGTGCCAGCAGCCCGTCCCCCATAGCCTACGAGCAGTACTTC. The rearrangement uses TRBV7-2 and TRBJ2-7; D unresolved. The CDR3 extends over 14 amino acids. Trimming left V 5 bases short and J 2 bases short, with 13 bases between. Germline CDR1 is SGHTA and CDR2 is FQGNSA.

This rearrangement joins TRBV18 to TRBJ2-7; D is unresolved. The CDR3 runs 15 residues. Germline CDR1 KGHSH, CDR2 LQKENI. V shed 3 bases and J shed 3 bases, with 15 bases lying between them. In DNA, the CDR3 is TGTGCCAGCTCACCTGATACCGGGTCCGACTACGAGCAGTACTTC. This translates into CASSPDTGSDYEQYF.

The CDR3 is CASRGLSDGDNYGYTF. CDR3 coding DNA: TGTGCCAGCAGGGGATTAAGTGACGGGGATAACTATGGCTACACCTTC. The chain links TRBV6-6 to TRBJ1-2; D gene ambiguous. V was cut by 6 bases and J by 1 base, with 18 bases left in between. Germline CDR1 is MNHNY and CDR2 is SVGAGI (reference sequence). This CDR3 comprises 16 residues.

The rearrangement joins TRBV9 to TRBJ2-5; D is perhaps TRBD1 (5 bases). The end of the DNA is better explained by TRBJ2-1, so the J call may be wrong. From germline, CDR1 is SGDLS and CDR2 YYNGEE. The CDR3 consists of 14 residues. This chain's CDR3 is CASSPRGPGNEQFF. DNA of the CDR3: TGTGCCAGCAGCCCTAGGGGTCCAGGCAATGAGCAGTTCTTC.

The V gene is TRBV3-1, the J gene TRBJ1-4; D is undetermined. The CDR3 spans 13 residues. The germline gives CDR1 LGHDT, CDR2 YNNKEL (reference sequence). V lost 4 bases, J lost 4 bases, and 7 bases lay in between. The CDR3 loop reads CASSRSLNEKLFF. The CDR3 DNA is TGTGCCAGCAGCCGGAGTCTTAATGAAAAACTGTTTTTT.

J is TRBJ2-5 and V is TRBV20-1; TRBD1 aligns across 10 bases. Germline V gives CDR1 DFQATT, CDR2 SNEGSKA (reference sequence). V lost 3 bases, J lost 13 bases, and 20 bases stayed unmatched. This CDR3 has 16 residues. The chain's CDR3 is CSASNLGGQGTYERYF. The CDR3 coding sequence is TGCAGTGCTAGTAACCTCGGGGGACAGGGGACCTACGAGCGGTACTTC.

The chain couples TRBV5-1 to TRBJ2-5; 15 bases match TRBD2. Trimming cost V 4 bases and J 5 bases; bases outside gene matches: 9. This CDR3 is built from 17 residues. Germline V gives CDR1 SGHRS, CDR2 YFSETQ. The CDR3 region has the DNA TGCGCCAGCAGCCCGGGGACTAGCGGGGGGTCCGCCGAGACCCAGTACTTC. It translates to CASSPGTSGGSAETQYF.

The chain carries TRBV7-2 and TRBJ1-2; D ambiguous. V lost 5 bases and J lost 0, with 13 bases in between. This CDR3 is built from 15 residues. Germline CDR1 reads SGHTA; CDR2 reads FQGNSA. This CDR3 is CASSAQPNTNYGYTF. CDR3 nucleotides: TGTGCCAGCAGCGCCCAACCCAACACTAACTATGGCTACACCTTC.